Following are 20 T cell receptor beta chains from one sample sequenced in a study of blood T cell repertoires in COVID-19. Only in-frame clones appear in the TCRdb table, and some are missing; sequencing was by immunoSEQ multiplex PCR. Found here are 40,000 to 45,000 clones, about 88% of them singletons; the top ten hold about 6.1%. Sequencing used peripheral blood. The receptor source for this set is a human donor in a cohort sampled during active COVID-19.

The V call is TRBV11-2, the J call TRBJ2-1, with D unclear. Germline CDR1 SGHAT, CDR2 FQNNGV. V was clipped by 4 bases and J by 0 bases, with 7 bases between them. The CDR3 sequence is 14 residues long. The CDR3 bases are TGTGCCAGCAGCTCCCTTCGCTCCTACAATGAGCAGTTCTTC. It codes for CASSSLRSYNEQFF.

The rearrangement uses TRBV3-1 (or the pseudogene TRBV3-2) and TRBJ2-7; weak D call: TRBD2 (5 bases). This CDR3 spans 14 amino acids. Per the germline V gene, CDR1 is LGHDT and CDR2 is YNNKEL (reference sequence). Trimming stripped 0 bases from V and 3 bases from J, with 9 bases between. This chain's CDR3 is CASSQEARGYEQYF. The CDR3, as DNA: TGTGCCAGCAGCCAAGAGGCTCGGGGCTACGAGCAGTACTTC.

J is TRBJ1-1 and V is TRBV9, with TRBD1 matching 7 bases. This CDR3 spans 13 amino acids. CDR1 and CDR2 from the germline V gene are SGDLS and YYNGEE. Trimming cost V 2 bases and J 8 bases; bases outside gene matches: 6. CDR3 DNA: TGTGCCAGCAGCGTCCGGGACAGCAAAGAAGCTTTCTTT. This encodes CASSVRDSKEAFF.

The genes are TRBV18 and TRBJ1-1, with D tentatively TRBD1 (6 bases). CDR1 and CDR2 from the germline V gene are KGHSH and LQKENI. The CDR3 runs 14 residues. The germline V and J ends were trimmed by 3 bases and 4 bases, with 12 bases remaining between them. CDR3 bases: TGTGCCAGCTCACCGCGAACCAGGGGCACTGAAGCTTTCTTT. It translates to CASSPRTRGTEAFF.

The rearrangement joins TRBV15 to TRBJ2-5; possibly TRBD1 for D (6 bases). V gave up 0 bases and J gave up 6 bases, with 20 bases separating them. Per the germline V gene, CDR1 is LNHNV and CDR2 is YYDKDF (reference sequence). This CDR3 spans 17 amino acids. CDR3 amino acids: CATSRDRAGWGTKTQYF. Here the CDR3 DNA reads TGTGCCACCAGCAGAGATCGGGCAGGTTGGGGGACAAAGACCCAGTACTTC.

This clone was picked up a small number of times. J is TRBJ1-2 and V is TRBV7-9; D gene uncertain. V lost 4 bases and J 8 bases, leaving 8 bases between the germline ends. Per germline, CDR1 SEHNR and CDR2 FQNEAQ (reference sequence). The CDR3 loop spans 11 amino acids. In DNA form, the CDR3 reads TGTGCCAGCAGCTCCGGCGGAGGCTACACCTTC. Amino acid sequence: CASSSGGGYTF.

This clone was observed once. V gene TRBV25-1 combines with J gene TRBJ1-3; D is unresolved. The V end lost 6 bases, the J end lost 2 bases, and 14 bases lay between the germline ends. The germline V gene encodes CDR1 MGHDK and CDR2 SYGVNS. This CDR3 comprises 15 residues. The CDR3 bases are TGTGCCAGCAGATCGGCGGGGTTCACTGGAAACACCATATATTTT. Amino acid sequence: CASRSAGFTGNTIYF.

The chain carries TRBV4-2 and TRBJ2-1; 10 positions agree with TRBD1. CDR3 length equals 20 residues. The germline gives CDR1 LGHNA, CDR2 YNFKEQ. Losses at the gene ends were 0 bases for V and 9 bases for J; bases not matched to a gene: 20. For the CDR3, the DNA is TGTGCCAGCAGCCAAGATCACCCAATGGGACAGGGGTTATCTGGAAGTGAGCAGTTCTTC. It encodes CASSQDHPMGQGLSGSEQFF.

This sequence joins TRBV3-1 (or the pseudogene TRBV3-2) and TRBJ1-2, with a weak D call TRBD1 (6 bases). Germline V gives CDR1 LGHDT, CDR2 YNNKEL (reference sequence). V was pared by 5 bases and J by 5 bases, with 15 bases between. The CDR3 sequence is 14 residues long. The DNA of the CDR3 is TGTGCCAGCAGCTCCCAACAGGGAAGGTATGGCTACACCTTC. Translated: CASSSQQGRYGYTF.

This clone was seen only once. J is TRBJ2-1 and V is TRBV6-2 or TRBV6-3; tentatively, D is TRBD1 (6 bases). Deletions cut 5 bases from V and 3 bases from J, with 20 bases between. The CDR3 spans 17 residues. Germline assignment: CDR1 MNHEY and CDR2 SVGEGT. DNA of the CDR3: TGTGCCAGCAGTACCAACCAGGGGCAACTCGACTACAATGAGCAGTTCTTC. Protein sequence: CASSTNQGQLDYNEQFF.

J is TRBJ2-7 and V is TRBV4-1, with D perhaps matching TRBD2 (5 bases). Germline V gene lookup returns CDR1 MGHRA and CDR2 YSYEKL. There are 15 residues in the CDR3. V shed 1 base and J shed 0 bases, with 10 bases lying between them. CDR3 nucleotides: TGCGCCAGCAGCCAAGTGGGCCGGGGCTCCTACGAGCAGTACTTC. This encodes CASSQVGRGSYEQYF.

The chain is built from TRBV5-4 and TRBJ2-3; 14 nucleotides align to TRBD2. Germline CDR1 is SGHNT and CDR2 is YYREEE (reference sequence). Trimming removed 5 bases from V and 3 bases from J; junction bases left unmatched: 5. The CDR3 consists of 16 residues. The CDR3 loop reads CASRGLAGEATDTQYF. CDR3 nucleotides: TGTGCCAGCAGGGGACTAGCGGGAGAAGCAACAGATACGCAGTATTTT. Full variable domain (remainder filled in from reference TRBV5-4 and TRBJ2-3): ETGVTQSPTHLIKTRGQQVTLRCSSQSGHNTVSWYQQALGQGPQFIFQYYREEENGRGNFPPRFSGLQFPNYSSELNVNALELDDSALYLCASRGLAGEATDTQYFGPGTRLTVL.

This chain uses TRBV4-3 with TRBJ2-1; D is possibly TRBD2 (7 bases). The germline V gene encodes CDR1 LGHNA and CDR2 YSLEER. V lost 8 bases and J 7 bases, leaving 27 bases between the germline ends. The CDR3 covers 17 residues. Here the CDR3 DNA reads TGCGCCAGCCAGACTTTACATGAGGGGGGGGCCCCGAATGAGCAGTTCTTC. Its translation: CASQTLHEGGAPNEQFF.

The chain carries TRBV5-1 and TRBJ2-4; D remains ambiguous. Trimming cost V 0 bases and J 0 bases, with 10 bases left between them. Germline loops: CDR1 SGHRS, CDR2 YFSETQ. The CDR3 contains 16 residues. The CDR3 DNA follows: TGCGCCAGCAGCTTGGATCTGACTCTAGCCAAAAACATTCAGTACTTC. Translation gives CASSLDLTLAKNIQYF.

The rearrangement links TRBV19 to TRBJ1-1; no clear D. CDR1 and CDR2 from the germline V gene are LNHDA and SQIVND (reference sequence). The V end was cut by 4 bases, the J end by 4 bases, with 16 bases between. This CDR3 spans 15 amino acids. CDR3 sequence reads: CASSTSGAGVTEAFF. The DNA for the CDR3 is TGTGCCAGTAGTACCAGTGGAGCGGGAGTCACTGAAGCTTTCTTT.

J is TRBJ2-1 and V is TRBV4-3, with TRBD2 matching 9 bases. J lost 2 bases, V lost 4 bases, and 3 bases had no gene match. CDR3 size: 15 residues. Per the germline V gene, CDR1 is LGHNA and CDR2 is YSLEER. The CDR3 DNA reads TGCGCCAGCAGCCTACTAGCGGGTACCTACAATGAGCAGTTCTTC. This sequence encodes CASSLLAGTYNEQFF.

This chain joins TRBV12-3 or TRBV12-4 and TRBJ1-1, with a tentative D call TRBD1 (5 bases). The CDR3 runs to 11 residues. Trimming left V 5 bases short and J 10 bases short, with 11 bases between. In DNA, the CDR3 is TGTGCCAGCAGTCATGGGGGGGGAGCTTTCTTT. Translating gives CASSHGGGAFF.

The chain is built from TRBV30 and TRBJ2-5; the D gene is possibly TRBD2 (6 bases). CDR1 and CDR2 from the germline V gene are GTSNPN and SVGIG (reference sequence). CDR3 size: 12 residues. Trimming pared 1 base from V and 5 bases from J, leaving 8 bases between. CDR3 amino acids: CAWSAGRETQYF. The CDR3 bases are TGTGCCTGGAGTGCGGGGAGGGAGACCCAGTACTTC.

This clone was observed once. The chain is built from TRBV14 and TRBJ2-3, with 7 bases matching TRBD1. The V and J ends lost 6 bases and 3 bases, in that order; junction bases with no gene match: 9. The germline V gene encodes CDR1 SGHDN and CDR2 FVKESK. The CDR3 covers 15 residues. The CDR3 DNA reads as TGTGCCAGCAGTCAAAGGACAGGAGTGACAGATACGCAGTATTTT. Its protein product is CASSQRTGVTDTQYF.

The CDR3 here is CASSWTGSGANVLTF. The CDR3, as DNA: TGCGCCAGCAGCTGGACAGGGTCTGGGGCCAACGTCCTGACTTTC. This chain uses TRBV5-1 with TRBJ2-6; TRBD1 matches at 8 bases. Germline CDR1 SGHRS, CDR2 YFSETQ. J gave up 1 base and V 3 bases, and 0 bases lay outside the gene matches. The CDR3 runs to 15 residues.